This TCR beta chain was captured by sequencing in a study of CD8 T cells in ankylosing spondylitis. Worth noting for this clonotype: Its antigen is currently unknown.

The germline V gene encodes CDR1 DFQATT and CDR2 SNEGSKA (reference sequence). The trim removed 6 bases at V and 4 bases at J, leaving 17 bases unmatched. CDR3 length: 17 residues. Study-level results: Characteristic of ankylosing spondylitis blood, it appeared, was a TCR beta motif comprising several highly homologous variants.

Libraries of TCR beta came from quantitative 5'-RACE with molecular barcodes. TCRdb ran MiXCR on the 5' RACE reads and lists one entry per CDR3 protein. The sample carries around 540,000 distinct CDR3 sequences, roughly 13% recorded once. This rearrangement joins TRBV20-1 to TRBJ2-1; the match to TRBD2 covers 8 bases. This clonotype originated in a male donor with ankylosing spondylitis. Sample: blood, either unsorted or a sorted T cell fraction (not recorded which). CDR3 sequence reads: CSAGTGGGGRVYNEQFF. In DNA form, the CDR3 reads TGCAGTGCCGGGACGGGAGGGGGAGGAAGGGTTTACAATGAGCAGTTCTTC.